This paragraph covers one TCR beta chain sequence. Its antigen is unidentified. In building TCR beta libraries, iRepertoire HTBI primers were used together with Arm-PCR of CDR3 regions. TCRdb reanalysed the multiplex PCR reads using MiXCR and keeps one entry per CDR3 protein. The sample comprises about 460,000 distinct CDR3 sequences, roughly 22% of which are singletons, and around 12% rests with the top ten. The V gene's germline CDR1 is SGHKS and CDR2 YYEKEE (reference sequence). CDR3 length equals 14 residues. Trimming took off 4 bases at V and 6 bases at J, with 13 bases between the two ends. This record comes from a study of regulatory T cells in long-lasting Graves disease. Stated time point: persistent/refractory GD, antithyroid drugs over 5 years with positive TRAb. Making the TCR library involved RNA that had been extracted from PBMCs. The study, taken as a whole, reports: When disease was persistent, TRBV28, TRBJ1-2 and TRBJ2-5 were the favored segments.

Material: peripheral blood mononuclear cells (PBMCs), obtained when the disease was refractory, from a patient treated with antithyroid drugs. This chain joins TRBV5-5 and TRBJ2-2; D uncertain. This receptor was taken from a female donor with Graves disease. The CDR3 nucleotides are TGTGCCAGCAGCCCCCCACCCGTCGCCGGGGAGCTGTTTTTT. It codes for CASSPPPVAGELFF.